These T cell receptor beta chains were read from a single sample in a study of T cells in narcolepsy. TCRdb's copy holds only in-frame clones and misses some; the assay was immunoSEQ multiplex PCR. The profile shows around 30,000 clones, under 85% of them singletons. Sequenced material: CD45RA- memory CD4+ T cells from PBMCs. The source of these receptors is a human donor with narcolepsy. Both conserved end residues are part of each CDR3. D genes are given only for firm matches. The size of a clone is reported for some rows only, either as once, few or many, or as a class for expanded clones.

>.|TRBD1|TRBJ1-6|TRBV7-3
TGTGCCAGCAGCTCCTCAGGGGGCGCCTATAATTCACCCCTCCACTTT
CASSSSGGAYNSPLHF
>.|.|TRBJ1-1|TRBV19
TGTGCCAGCCCGACACCGAACACTGAAGCTTTCTTT
CASPTPNTEAFF
>.|.|TRBJ2-5|TRBV7-2
TGTGCCAGCAGCTTAGGTCTACGGCTGGAGACCCAGTACTTC
CASSLGLRLETQYF
>.|.|TRBJ1-2|TRBV5-5
TGTGCCAGCCACAGCCTGAGGGTCCCGGGCTACACCTTC
CASHSLRVPGYTF
>.|TRBD1|TRBJ1-3|TRBV5-1
TGCGCCAGCAGCCTAAGGGGACAGGGAGCCGTAAACACCATATATTTT
CASSLRGQGAVNTIYF
>.|.|TRBJ1-2|TRBV2
TGTGCCAGCAGTCCTATCCCGATTTCTGACGGGGGGAAAGGCTACACCTTC
CASSPIPISDGGKGYTF
>.|TRBD2|TRBJ2-2|TRBV12-5
TGTGCTAGTGGTTTGGACCGGGGGGGCATCACCGGGGAGCTGTTTTTT
CASGLDRGGITGELFF
>.|.|TRBJ1-1|TRBV25-1
TGTGCCAGCAGCCGAGGCACTGAAGCTTTCTTT
CASSRGTEAFF
>.|.|TRBJ2-2|TRBV6-1
TGTGCCAGCAGTGAAGCGCTTATGGGTTCCGGGGAGCTGTTTTTT
CASSEALMGSGELFF
>.|.|TRBJ1-2|TRBV10-3
TGTGCCATCAGTGCCCCGCAGGGGCGATATGGCTACACCTTC
CAISAPQGRYGYTF
>.|.|TRBJ2-7|TRBV14
TGTGCCAGCAGCCAAGAGAGAGGAGGGGGCCTGCAGTACTTC
CASSQERGGGLQYF
>.|TRBD1|TRBJ2-1|TRBV5-1
TGCGCCAGCAGCTCGGGACAGGGGGCCGCCAATGAGCAGTTCTTC
CASSSGQGAANEQFF
>.|TRBD1|TRBJ1-2|TRBV27
TGTGCCAGCAGAAACAGGGGAACCTCCTATGGCTACACCTTC
CASRNRGTSYGYTF
>.|TRBD1|TRBJ1-6|TRBV7-9
TGTGCCAGCAGCTTCGGACAGGGGGTTGGTTCACCCCTCCACTTT
CASSFGQGVGSPLHF
>.|.|TRBJ1-4|TRBV11-2
TGTGCCAGCAGCTTAGATTCTGGGGCACGCATTAATGAAAAACTGTTTTTT
CASSLDSGARINEKLFF
>.|.|TRBJ2-7|TRBV13
TGTGCCAGCAGCTTAGACCGGGACGGACGATCCTACGAGCAGTACTTC
CASSLDRDGRSYEQYF
>.|TRBD1|TRBJ2-5|TRBV5-4
TGTGCCAGCAGCTTGGCTGGAGGACAGGGGAGCTATCAGACCCAGTACTTC
CASSLAGGQGSYQTQYF
>.|.|TRBJ2-4|TRBV18
TGTGCCAGCTCACCACCGGTCAGTGGTCTAGCCAAAAACATTCAGTACTTC
CASSPPVSGLAKNIQYF
>.|TRBD1|TRBJ1-1|TRBV7-9
TGTGCCAGCAGCCCCCAGGGGGGCATTGGGAACACTGAAGCTTTCTTT
CASSPQGGIGNTEAFF
>.|.|TRBJ1-6|TRBV18
TGTGCCAGCTCATTAGACTCAGACAATTCACCCCTCCACTTT
CASSLDSDNSPLHF
>.|TRBD2|TRBJ2-5|TRBV10-3
TGTGCCATCAGTCTAGCGGGAGAAGAGACCCAGTACTTC
CAISLAGEETQYF
>.|TRBD1|TRBJ1-1|TRBV2
TGTGCCAGCAGTGAAGTCAGGACAGGGGGGCCGAACACTGAAGCTTTCTTT
CASSEVRTGGPNTEAFF
>few|.|TRBJ2-7|TRBV7-3
TGTGCCAGCAGCTCCAACCAGGTCGGCGAGCAGTACTTC
CASSSNQVGEQYF
>.|.|TRBJ1-4|TRBV5-6
TGTGCCAGCAGCTCAATAAGGAATGAAAAACTGTTTTTT
CASSSIRNEKLFF
>.|TRBD1|TRBJ1-2|TRBV7-2
TGTGCCAGCAGCGAACCGGGACAGGGGGGGGGCTACACCTTC
CASSEPGQGGGYTF
>few|.|TRBJ2-7|TRBV7-2
TGTGCCAGCAGCTCTAAAGGGGGTGTCAGCTCCTACGAGCAGTACTTC
CASSSKGGVSSYEQYF
>.|.|TRBJ1-4|TRBV7-6
TGTGCCAGCAGCTTCAGACGGACTGCAACTAATGAAAAACTGTTTTTT
CASSFRRTATNEKLFF